This entry features one T cell receptor beta chain sequence. What it binds is not known. Trimming removed 6 bases from V and 2 bases from J, with 13 bases in between. The CDR3 contains 14 residues. Germline V gives CDR1 LNHDA, CDR2 SQIVND (reference sequence). This entry comes from a study of breast tumors, draining lymph nodes, adjacent tissues. Findings and caveats of the study: Tumors had less TCR diversity than lymph nodes, more than nontumor tissue. Data only fit, rather than demonstrated, lymph node origin of most tumor T cells. Luminal-like breast cancer showed significantly higher tumor–nontumor repertoire similarity than basal-like. Most tumor T cells seemingly derive from lymph node, then expand in tumor.

TCRdb reanalysed the multiplex PCR reads using MiXCR and keeps one entry per CDR3 protein. The sample holds around 66,000 distinct CDR3 sequences; approximately 40% are singletons and the top ten take about 8.4%. Specimen: breast tumor tissue. The chain is built from TRBV19 and TRBJ1-1; D uncertain. The TCR was taken from a female donor with breast cancer. Some clones in this sample may be carry-over from other donors' samples. For the CDR3, the DNA is TGTGCCAGTAGGAGTGCGGCCATAAACACTGAAGCTTTCTTT. It yields the protein CASRSAAINTEAFF.